The 11 T cell receptor beta chains below all came from one sample that was sequenced in a study of CD8 T cells in ankylosing spondylitis. General study findings and limits: Characteristic of ankylosing spondylitis blood, it appeared, was a TCR beta motif comprising about 8 highly homologous variants.

Their target antigens are unknown. One entry per CDR3 protein results from TCRdb running MiXCR on the 5' RACE reads. The sample holds about 700,000 distinct CDR3 sequences; around 20% are singletons and the top ten take under 20%. Sequenced sample: blood, either unsorted or a sorted T cell fraction (not recorded which). The receptors come from a male donor with ankylosing spondylitis.

The V and J genes are TRBV7-8 and TRBJ2-3, with a possible D match to TRBD1 (6 bases). V was cut by 4 bases and J by 2 bases, with 19 bases left in between. The CDR3 is made up of 17 amino acids. The V gene's germline CDR1 is SGHVS and CDR2 FQNEAQ. The CDR3 sequence: CASSSASRTAITDTQYF. The CDR3 DNA follows: TGTGCCAGCAGCTCCGCCTCTCGGACAGCTATCACAGATACGCAGTATTTT.

The chain carries TRBV10-1 and TRBJ2-7; 7 bases match TRBD1. The CDR3 loop spans 16 amino acids. J was trimmed by 4 bases and V by 7 bases; bases with no gene match: 16. The germline V gene has CDR1 WNHNN and CDR2 SYGVQD (reference sequence). The CDR3 bases are TGCGCCAGCATCGAGACAGGGTTTCTTCCCTTGTACGAGCAGTACTTC. Its translation is CASIETGFLPLYEQYF.

V gene TRBV12-3 or TRBV12-4 combines with J gene TRBJ1-5; 7 nucleotides agree with TRBD1. This CDR3 has 14 residues. V lost 4 bases, J lost 4 bases, and 4 bases stayed unmatched. CDR3 DNA: TGTGCCAGCAGTTCGGACAGGCCTAATCAGCCCCAGCATTTT. Translated: CASSSDRPNQPQHF.

This clonotype was seen a few times. This sequence joins TRBV20-1 and TRBJ2-1; possibly TRBD1 or TRBD2 for D (5 bases each). The ends were cut back, 6 bases at V and 10 bases at J, with 13 bases in the middle. CDR3 size: 11 residues. CDR1 and CDR2 from the germline V gene are DFQATT and SNEGSKA (reference sequence). The CDR3 is CSAPLGPEQFF. CDR3 sequence (DNA): TGCAGTGCCCCGTTGGGACCAGAGCAGTTCTTC.

This clonotype has only a few counts. The chain uses TRBV6-2 or TRBV6-3 and TRBJ2-7; perhaps TRBD2 as D (7 bases). Germline V lookup: CDR1 MNHEY, CDR2 SVGEGT. The V end lost 3 bases, the J end lost 0 bases, and 12 bases lay between the germline ends. This CDR3 is 15 amino acids long. CDR3 region: CASSYWGGSSYEQYF. CDR3 nucleotides: TGTGCCAGCAGTTATTGGGGGGGCAGCTCCTACGAGCAGTACTTC.

This clonotype occurred a few times. This chain uses TRBV6-1 with TRBJ2-1, with 8 bases aligning to TRBD2. The CDR3 has 14 residues. Trimming at V came to 7 bases and at J to 2 bases, leaving 4 bases not matched to a gene. CDR1 and CDR2 from the germline V gene are MNHNS and SASEGT. The CDR3 DNA is TGTGCCAGCAAGTCCGGGGGGGCCTACAATGAGCAGTTCTTC. Translated: CASKSGGAYNEQFF.

This clonotype showed up just a few times. The chain recombines TRBV5-1 with TRBJ2-1, with TRBD2 matching over 8 bases. The V segment lost 0 bases and the J segment 9 bases; nucleotides outside the gene matches: 2. The CDR3 sequence is 13 residues long. Germline values: CDR1 SGHRS, CDR2 YFSETQ. CDR3 sequence (DNA): TGCGCCAGCAGCTTGGGGGCGGGAGGTGAGCAGTTCTTC. Protein sequence: CASSLGAGGEQFF. Drawing the rest from reference TRBV5-1 and TRBJ2-1, the complete variable domain is KAGVTQTPRYLIKTRGQQVTLSCSPISGHRSVSWYQQTPGQGLQFLFEYFSETQRNKGNFPGRFSGRQFSNSRSEMNVSTLELGDSALYLCASSLGAGGEQFFGPGTRLTVL.

This clonotype appeared a few times. The J gene is TRBJ2-7, the V gene TRBV11-2; D is unclear. In germline, CDR1 is SGHAT, CDR2 FQNNGV. V lost 2 bases and J 5 bases, leaving 13 bases between the germline ends. The CDR3 has 14 amino acids. CDR3: CASSLTQGIHEQYF. CDR3 DNA: TGTGCCAGCAGCTTAACACAAGGGATCCACGAGCAGTACTTC.

V usage is TRBV29-1 and J usage is TRBJ1-2; D gene ambiguous. Germline V gene data show CDR1 as SQVTM and CDR2 as ANQGSEA. V was cut by 4 bases and J by 2 bases, with 8 bases left in between. The CDR3 extends over 12 amino acids. The CDR3 region has the DNA TGCAGCGTTGGGCCGGGGAACTATGGCTACACCTTC. It encodes CSVGPGNYGYTF.

This clonotype was seen repeatedly, ten times or more. The genes are TRBV7-2 and TRBJ2-2; the D is unclear. V lost 6 bases, J lost 0 bases, and 5 bases lay in between. Germline CDR1 SGHTA, CDR2 FQGNSA. The CDR3 totals 13 residues. CDR3 nucleotide sequence: TGTGCCAGCAGTTCCCCGAACACCGGGGAGCTGTTTTTT. Its protein product is CASSSPNTGELFF.

This clonotype was counted many times. J is TRBJ1-1 and V is TRBV5-1; D gene uncertain. The germline V gene encodes CDR1 SGHRS and CDR2 YFSETQ. V lost 0 bases, J lost 1 base, and 4 bases lay in between. The CDR3 covers 13 residues. The CDR3 is CASSLEQNTEAFF. The CDR3 nucleotides read TGCGCCAGCAGCTTGGAACAGAACACTGAAGCTTTCTTT.